Following are 21 T cell receptor beta chains from one sample sequenced in a study of cytomegalovirus exposure and HLA in healthy donors. TCRdb's copy holds only in-frame clones and misses some; the assay was immunoSEQ multiplex PCR. The table has about 160,000 clones, around nine tenths seen once. Material for sequencing was PBMCs. These TCRs come from a young man in good health and CMV-seropositive.

In nucleotides, the CDR3 is TGTGCCAGCAGCCCACCGCCTAGCGGGAGTAAGTCCTACAATGAGCAGTTCTTC. Protein product: CASSPPPSGSKSYNEQFF. This chain connects TRBV7-8 to TRBJ2-1; 10 bases fit TRBD2. The CDR3 totals 18 residues. The junction had 11 bases not matched to a gene; V was cut back by 5 bases and J by 1 base. Germline V lookup: CDR1 SGHVS, CDR2 FQNEAQ.

The J gene is TRBJ2-7, the V gene TRBV7-8; 10 positions agree with TRBD1. Germline V CDR1 and CDR2: SGHVS, FQNEAQ. This CDR3 comprises 15 residues. The ends lost 11 bases at V and 5 bases at J; junction bases unmatched: 15. The CDR3 coding sequence is TGTGCCGACTCCCCCGGGTGGGACAGGGGACACGAGCAGTACTTC. It translates to CADSPGWDRGHEQYF.

In its sample, this clone was seen a few times. The V call is TRBV6-1, the J call TRBJ1-5; maybe TRBD1 (6 bases). Germline CDR1 reads MNHNS; CDR2 reads SASEGT. Trimming cost V 6 bases and J 1 base, with 10 bases left between them. This CDR3 is built from 14 residues. Here the CDR3 reads CASSLGQSNQPQHF. The CDR3 nucleotides read TGTGCCAGCAGCCTCGGACAGAGCAATCAGCCCCAGCATTTT.

The rearrangement joins TRBV5-4 to TRBJ1-1; 7 nucleotides align to TRBD1. The CDR3 has 12 residues. CDR1 and CDR2 (germline): SGHNT, YYREEE (reference sequence). Trimming cost V 3 bases and J 7 bases; bases outside gene matches: 3. CDR3 coding DNA: TGTGCCAGCAGCTCCAGGGACAGTGAAGCTTTCTTT. Translation gives CASSSRDSEAFF.

This chain uses TRBV28 with TRBJ2-7, with D possibly matching TRBD2 (6 bases). Germline loops: CDR1 MDHEN, CDR2 SYDVKM. CDR3 length: 15 residues. The V gene lost 8 bases and the J gene lost 1 base, with 18 bases spanning the gap. The CDR3 bases are TGTGCCAGCTGGGGGGATTTGGCACTATCCTACGAGCAGTACTTC. It is translated as CASWGDLALSYEQYF.

The chain recombines TRBV7-6 with TRBJ2-1, with TRBD2 matching 11 bases. There are 16 residues in the CDR3. Germline CDR1 is SGHVS and CDR2 is FNYEAQ. The J segment lost 3 bases and the V segment lost 1 base, leaving 2 bases of the junction unmatched. The CDR3 DNA reads TGTGCCAGCAGCTTAGTGGGGACTAGCGGCTACAATGAGCAGTTCTTC. Its translation: CASSLVGTSGYNEQFF.

Comment on this clone: The sample contains more than one DNA sequence encoding this CDR3. The chain employs TRBV19 and TRBJ2-2; D not resolved. The V end was cut by 1 base, the J end by 2 bases, with 5 bases between. This CDR3 comprises 14 residues. Looked up from germline, CDR1 is LNHDA and CDR2 is SQIVND (reference sequence). The CDR3 reads CASSIGQNTGELFF. For the CDR3, the DNA is TGTGCCAGTAGTATAGGGCAAAACACCGGGGAGCTGTTTTTT.

The rearrangement joins TRBV27 to TRBJ2-5; TRBD2 agrees at 13 bases. Per the germline V gene, CDR1 is MNHEY and CDR2 is SMNVEV (reference sequence). There are 20 residues in the CDR3. V shed 1 base, J shed 2 bases, and the junction held 13 bases outside the gene matches. The CDR3 protein is CASSLLGPGLAGFSQETQYF. The DNA of the CDR3 is TGTGCCAGCAGTTTATTGGGGCCGGGACTAGCGGGATTTTCGCAAGAGACCCAGTACTTC.

This clone was recorded a few times. The rearrangement uses TRBV7-3 and TRBJ2-2, with D perhaps TRBD1 (5 bases). CDR1 and CDR2 from the germline V gene are SGHTA and FQGTGA. Trimming took off 5 bases at V and 2 bases at J, with 15 bases between the two ends. The CDR3 extends over 16 amino acids. CDR3 nucleotide sequence: TGTGCCAGCAGCCCGAGACAGATTCTTAACACCGGGGAGCTGTTTTTT. Its translation is CASSPRQILNTGELFF. Supplemented by reference TRBV7-3 and TRBJ2-2, the full variable domain reads GAGVSQTPSNKVTEKGKYVELRCDPISGHTALYWYRQSLGQGPEFLIYFQGTGAADDSGLPNDRFFAVRPEGSVSTLKIQRTERGDSAVYLCASSPRQILNTGELFFGEGSRLTVL.

The chain recombines TRBV13 with TRBJ2-1; TRBD1 matches 12 bases. Losses at the gene ends were 5 bases for V and 2 bases for J; bases not matched to a gene: 4. This CDR3 is 16 amino acids long. Germline lookup yields CDR1 PRHDT and CDR2 FYEKMQ (reference sequence). In DNA, the CDR3 is TGTGCCAGCAGCCCTCGGGACAGGGGGCCCTACAATGAGCAGTTCTTC. Its protein product is CASSPRDRGPYNEQFF.

This chain uses TRBV5-1 with TRBJ2-3, with 7 nucleotides matching TRBD1. The CDR3 contains 16 residues. Germline-derived CDR1 and CDR2 are SGHRS and YFSETQ. V was clipped by 0 bases and J by 4 bases; unmatched bases: 8. DNA of the CDR3: TGCGCCAGCAGCTTGGGAGGGGGCATTCAGGCAGATACGCAGTATTTT. Amino acids: CASSLGGGIQADTQYF.

This clone was seen only once. The chain carries TRBV14 and TRBJ1-4; TRBD1 is a possible D gene (5 bases). CDR1 is SGHDN and CDR2 is FVKESK in the germline V gene. This CDR3 is 16 amino acids long. V shed 4 bases and J shed 4 bases, with 16 bases lying between them. The CDR3, as DNA: TGTGCCAGCAGCCCTAACCGGGGGACCGGTAATGAAAAACTGTTTTTT. Protein product: CASSPNRGTGNEKLFF.

The V gene is TRBV10-3, the J gene TRBJ2-2; 7 nucleotides align to TRBD2. Germline values: CDR1 ENHRY, CDR2 SYGVKD. Losses at the gene ends were 2 bases for V and 4 bases for J; bases not matched to a gene: 4. There are 15 residues in the CDR3. In DNA, the CDR3 is TGTGCCATCAGTGAGGACTTAGCGGGCACCGGGGAGCTGTTTTTT. This codes for CAISEDLAGTGELFF.

The V call is TRBV11-3, the J call TRBJ2-2, with TRBD2 identical over 7 bases. This CDR3 spans 15 amino acids. Per germline, CDR1 SGHNT and CDR2 YENEEA. Trimming took 5 bases from V and 7 from J; bases not matched to a gene: 10. The CDR3 nucleotides read TGTGCCAGCAGCCCACTCGCCTCGGGAGGCGGGGAGCTGTTTTTT. As protein: CASSPLASGGGELFF.

This chain uses TRBV5-1 with TRBJ2-1; 8 bases map to TRBD2. In germline, CDR1 is SGHRS, CDR2 YFSETQ. V lost 5 bases, J lost 2 bases, and 6 bases stayed unmatched. CDR3 length: 15 amino acids. The DNA for the CDR3 is TGCGCCAGCAGTGAGACGGGGGGGGCCTACAATGAGCAGTTCTTC. Protein: CASSETGGAYNEQFF. The full variable domain, in which reference TRBV5-1 and TRBJ2-1 provide the parts outside the CDR3, is KAGVTQTPRYLIKTRGQQVTLSCSPISGHRSVSWYQQTPGQGLQFLFEYFSETQRNKGNFPGRFSGRQFSNSRSEMNVSTLELGDSALYLCASSETGGAYNEQFFGPGTRLTVL.

This clone occurred many times. The rearrangement links TRBV6-1 to TRBJ2-5, with 10 bases matching TRBD2. The CDR3 is 15 residues long. Germline CDR1 MNHNS, CDR2 SASEGT. Trimming took 2 bases from V and 2 from J; bases not matched to a gene: 2. CDR3 residues: CASSELAGEQETQYF. As DNA, the CDR3 is TGTGCCAGCAGTGAACTAGCGGGAGAACAAGAGACCCAGTACTTC.

V and J are TRBV5-1 and TRBJ2-1; tentatively, D is TRBD2 (5 bases). The CDR3 contains 15 residues. CDR1 is SGHRS, CDR2 YFSETQ, per germline. V lost 3 bases, J lost 1 base, and 11 bases lay in between. This CDR3 is CASSSAGVSYNEQFF. In DNA, the CDR3 is TGCGCCAGCAGCTCCGCCGGGGTATCCTACAATGAGCAGTTCTTC.

This clone occurred once. The V call is TRBV19, the J call TRBJ1-5; 9 nucleotides match TRBD1. Germline V gives CDR1 LNHDA, CDR2 SQIVND (reference sequence). Trimming at V came to 7 bases and at J to 1 base, leaving 5 bases not matched to a gene. This CDR3 is built from 15 residues. The CDR3 DNA sequence: TGTGCCAGTATTGACAGGGGGGTCAGCAATCAGCCCCAGCATTTT. Amino acid sequence: CASIDRGVSNQPQHF.

This clone was recorded only once. The V and J genes are TRBV19 and TRBJ1-2, with D possibly being TRBD1 (5 bases). V lost 4 bases, J lost 0 bases, and 15 bases lay in between. The CDR3 loop spans 16 amino acids. CDR1 and CDR2 (germline): LNHDA, SQIVND (reference sequence). The CDR3 loop is CASSSNSWDSNYGYTF. CDR3 DNA: TGTGCCAGTAGTAGCAACAGCTGGGACTCTAACTATGGCTACACCTTC.

V usage is TRBV11-2 and J usage is TRBJ2-3, with 7 bases fitting TRBD2. Per germline, CDR1 SGHAT and CDR2 FQNNGV. Trimming took 5 bases from V and 2 from J; bases not matched to a gene: 7. The CDR3 covers 15 residues. Written as DNA, the CDR3 is TGTGCCAGCAGCCCCCGGGGGGAGATCACAGATACGCAGTATTTT. Its translation is CASSPRGEITDTQYF.

About this clone: The junction departs from germline at one end; a sequencing error may be responsible. J is TRBJ2-1 and V is TRBV6-1; 9 nucleotides agree with TRBD1. Germline V lookup: CDR1 MNHNS, CDR2 SASEGT. The CDR3 extends over 16 amino acids. The CDR3 sequence is CASSEFGTGTPNAQFF. CDR3 DNA sequence: TGTGCCAGCAGTGAATTCGGGACAGGGACCCCGAATGCGCAGTTCTTC.